This T cell receptor (beta chain) was observed in a study of human versus mouse CDR3 diversity and MHC coevolution. Germline CDR1 reads SGHNT; CDR2 reads YENEEA. The CDR3 runs to 14 residues. Unmatched junction bases numbered 5, after V lost 2 bases and J lost 8 bases. Generated by immunoSEQ multiplex PCR, the TCRdb table keeps only in-frame clones and is missing some. Among about 81,000 clones, 85% to 95% were seen once, and the ten largest hold 1.2% to 1.5%. About this clone: The antigen remains unidentified.

The study's findings and limits: Human T cells were selected on more than five MHC II alleles.

This clonotype was obtained from a person between 30 and 69 years old in good health. This sequence joins TRBV11-3 and TRBJ2-1; 8 bases match TRBD2. What was sequenced was naive CD4+ T cells from blood. The subset: CD45RO-negative CD62L-positive naive CD4 T cells. The CDR3 nucleotides are TGTGCCAGCAGCTTAAAGCGGGAGACCGATGAGCAGTTCTTC. It specifies CASSLKRETDEQFF. Full variable domain (missing parts from reference TRBV11-3 and TRBJ2-1): EAGVVQSPRYKIIEKKQPVAFWCNPISGHNTLYWYLQNLGQGPELLIRYENEEAVDDSQLPKDRFSAERLKGVDSTLKIQPAELGDSAVYLCASSLKRETDEQFFGPGTRLTVL.